This T cell receptor (beta chain) emerged from a study of metastatic and nonmetastatic thyroid tumors. Study context: Samples came from malignant and benign thyroid patients, and repertoires were compared across blood and tumor or nodule tissue. Study-level results: As reported, TCR beta diversity in blood and tumor was significantly higher in malignant thyroid tumors than in benign nodules.

Thyroid surgery was preceded by no treatment in any patient. This clone has at least ten counts. Its antigen is as yet unknown. Authors' processing steps: The study took CDR3 differences across clinicopathological groups and made a distant-metastasis classifier for papillary thyroid cancer from them. Using MiXCR, TCRdb reanalyzed the PCR reads. The V and J calls here are based on TCRdb, not the publication. The sample yields tens of thousands of clones, 10% to 15% seen once. Germline V gene data show CDR1 as SGHRS and CDR2 as YFSETQ. There are 16 residues in the CDR3. Trimming took off 4 bases at V and 4 bases at J, with 18 bases between the two ends.

The receptor was derived from a female donor with papillary thyroid cancer or a benign thyroid nodule (not recorded which). Some clones in this sample may be carry-over from other donors' samples. This chain links TRBV5-1 with TRBJ2-1; D not certain. Sequenced: blood. The CDR3 DNA sequence: TGCGCCAGCAGCCTCCTGTGGGCTAGTGGGTACAATGAGCAGTTCTTC. The encoded protein is CASSLLWASGYNEQFF.